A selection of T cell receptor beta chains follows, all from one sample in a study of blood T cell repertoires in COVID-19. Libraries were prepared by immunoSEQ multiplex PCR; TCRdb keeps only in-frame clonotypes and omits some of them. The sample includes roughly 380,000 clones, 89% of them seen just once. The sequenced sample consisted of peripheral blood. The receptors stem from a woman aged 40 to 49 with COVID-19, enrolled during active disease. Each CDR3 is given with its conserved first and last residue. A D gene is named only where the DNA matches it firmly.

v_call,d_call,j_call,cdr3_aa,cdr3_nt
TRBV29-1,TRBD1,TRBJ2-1,CSVVGGAYNEQFF,TGCAGCGTTGTAGGGGGCGCCTACAATGAGCAGTTCTTC
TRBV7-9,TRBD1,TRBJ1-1,CASSWNGQGGTEAFF,TGTGCCAGCAGCTGGAACGGACAGGGGGGGACTGAAGCTTTCTTT
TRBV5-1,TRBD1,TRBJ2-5,CASSLGDRGRETQYF,TGCGCCAGCAGCTTGGGGGACAGGGGAAGAGAGACCCAGTACTTC
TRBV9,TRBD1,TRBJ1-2,CASSVEGQGNYGYTF,TGTGCCAGCAGCGTAGAGGGACAGGGTAACTATGGCTACACCTTC
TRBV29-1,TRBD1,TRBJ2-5,CSVDGPDRGETQYF,TGCAGCGTTGACGGACCGGACAGGGGTGAGACCCAGTACTTC
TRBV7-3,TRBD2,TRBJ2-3,CASSLTSGRLGDTQYF,TGTGCCAGCAGCTTGACTAGCGGGAGGCTCGGAGATACGCAGTATTTT
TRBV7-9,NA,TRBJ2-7,CASSPLPGDSYEQYF,TGTGCCAGCAGCCCCCTTCCGGGGGACTCCTACGAGCAGTACTTC
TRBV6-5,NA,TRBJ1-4,CASSYSEAEKLFF,TGTGCCAGCAGTTACTCCGAGGCTGAAAAACTGTTTTTT
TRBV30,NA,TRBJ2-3,CAWSVSFTDTQYF,TGTGCCTGGAGTGTAAGCTTCACAGATACGCAGTATTTT
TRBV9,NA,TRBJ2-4,CASTVRGLIAKNIQYF,TGTGCCAGCACCGTCAGGGGTCTGATAGCCAAAAACATTCAGTACTTC